The 18 T cell receptor beta chains given below trace back to one sample, sequenced in a study of CD8 T cells in Susac syndrome. The authors reverse transcribed roughly 0.5 to 1 ug RNA with random hexamers. One entry per CDR3 protein results from TCRdb running MiXCR on the immunoSEQ multiplex PCR reads. The sample lists about 100,000 distinct CDR3 sequences, nearly 97% seen once, with around 0.3% in the top ten. The sample comprised CD8+ T cells from PBMCs. These receptor sequences come from a human donor with Susac syndrome.

This chain uses TRBV29-1 with TRBJ1-2; D may be TRBD1 (5 bases). This CDR3 contains 14 residues. Trimming took 1 base from V and 8 from J, leaving 17 bases between them. Germline V gene data show CDR1 as SQVTM and CDR2 as ANQGSEA. Here the CDR3 DNA reads TGCAGCGTTGAAGGGTTGGGGGTATGGCGAGGCTACACCTTC. As protein: CSVEGLGVWRGYTF.

The rearrangement joins TRBV19 to TRBJ2-3; no clear D. There are 14 residues in the CDR3. Trimming left V 7 bases short and J 6 bases short, with 17 bases between. CDR1 is LNHDA, CDR2 SQIVND, per germline (reference sequence). The CDR3 nucleotides are TGTGCCAGTACCGCCGGCGGAGAGTTCGATACGCAGTATTTT. Protein: CASTAGGEFDTQYF.

V is TRBV20-1 and J is TRBJ2-7, with D possibly matching TRBD2 (5 bases). This CDR3 comprises 12 residues. Between the trimmed V and J ends, which lost 3 bases and 4 bases, there was a span of 10 bases. Germline lookup yields CDR1 DFQATT and CDR2 SNEGSKA (reference sequence). The CDR3 bases are TGCAGTGCTAGCGGGATGGAGTACGAGCAGTACTTC. Translation: CSASGMEYEQYF.

This chain links TRBV7-9 with TRBJ1-6; 7 bases match TRBD1. Germline V gene lookup returns CDR1 SEHNR and CDR2 FQNEAQ (reference sequence). CDR3 length: 14 residues. The V and J ends lost 2 bases and 7 bases, in that order; junction bases with no gene match: 2. CDR3 coding DNA: TGTGCCAGCAGCTTATCAGGGGGGAATTCACCCCTCCACTTT. Encoded protein: CASSLSGGNSPLHF.

The V and J genes are TRBV3-1 and TRBJ1-5; D is ambiguous. The germline CDR1 and CDR2 sequences are LGHDT and YNNKEL (reference sequence). Trimming removed 0 bases at V and 0 bases at J, with 9 bases between. CDR3 length equals 16 residues. CDR3 in amino acids: CASSQDNSYSNQPQHF. In DNA, the CDR3 is TGTGCCAGCAGCCAAGACAACAGTTATAGCAATCAGCCCCAGCATTTT. Full variable domain (rest looked up from reference TRBV3-1 and TRBJ1-5): DTAVSQTPKYLVTQMGNDKSIKCEQNLGHDTMYWYKQDSKKFLKIMFSYNNKELIINETVPNRFSPKSPDKAHLNLHINSLELGDSAVYFCASSQDNSYSNQPQHFGDGTRLSIL.

The chain is built from TRBV14 and TRBJ1-3, with a tentative D call TRBD1 (5 bases). The CDR3 spans 13 residues. The germline V and J ends were trimmed by 3 bases and 16 bases, with 19 bases remaining between them. Germline V gives CDR1 SGHDN, CDR2 FVKESK. The DNA for the CDR3 is TGTGCCAGCAGCCAGAATCGGGACTCCCGATGGTATTTT. It specifies CASSQNRDSRWYF.

V usage is TRBV4-2 and J usage is TRBJ1-2, with D possibly TRBD1 on 6 matching bases. In germline, CDR1 is LGHNA, CDR2 YNFKEQ. The CDR3 runs 16 residues. Between the trimmed V and J ends, which lost 3 bases and 1 base, there was a span of 15 bases. CDR3 in DNA: TGTGCCAGCAGCCATCCAGATGGGGGGCGTAACTATGGCTACACCTTC. The encoded protein is CASSHPDGGRNYGYTF.

The chain employs TRBV7-2 and TRBJ2-1; maybe TRBD1 (6 bases). This CDR3 spans 17 amino acids. CDR1 and CDR2 (germline): SGHTA, FQGNSA. V was cut by 3 bases and J by 4 bases, with 19 bases left in between. This chain's CDR3 is CASSFGATGPRYNEQFF. In DNA, the CDR3 is TGTGCCAGCAGCTTTGGAGCTACAGGGCCGCGTTACAATGAGCAGTTCTTC.

J is TRBJ2-1 and V is TRBV4-1; D ambiguous. Trimming cost V 0 bases and J 8 bases, with 8 bases left between them. Per the germline V gene, CDR1 is MGHRA and CDR2 is YSYEKL. The CDR3 sequence is 13 residues long. As DNA, the CDR3 is TGCGCCAGCAGCCAAGATAATGTTTATGAGCAGTTCTTC. It encodes CASSQDNVYEQFF.

This clonotype was seen once. The chain employs TRBV29-1 and TRBJ1-1, with a possible D match to TRBD1 (5 bases). V was clipped by 0 bases and J by 5 bases, with 13 bases between them. Per the germline V gene, CDR1 is SQVTM and CDR2 is ANQGSEA. This CDR3 is built from 14 residues. The CDR3 loop is CSVEDRGEGTEAFF. CDR3 nucleotide sequence: TGCAGCGTTGAAGATCGAGGGGAGGGGACTGAAGCTTTCTTT. The complete variable domain, with remaining parts taken from reference TRBV29-1 and TRBJ1-1, reads SAVISQKPSRDICQRGTSLTIQCQVDSQVTMMFWYRQQPGQSLTLIATANQGSEATYESGFVIDKFPISRPNLTFSTLTVSNMSPEDSSIYLCSVEDRGEGTEAFFGQGTRLTVV.

The chain is built from TRBV19 and TRBJ2-1, with a tentative D call TRBD2 (5 bases). The germline V and J ends were trimmed by 5 bases and 10 bases, with 15 bases remaining between them. Germline CDR1 reads LNHDA; CDR2 reads SQIVND (reference sequence). The CDR3 runs to 13 residues. This CDR3 reads CASSPHLASEQFF. CDR3 coding DNA: TGTGCCAGTAGTCCCCACCTGGCTAGCGAGCAGTTCTTC.

The chain carries TRBV27 and TRBJ1-2; a weak D match, TRBD1 (6 bases). The V and J ends lost 5 bases and 5 bases respectively, with 24 bases between them. Germline values: CDR1 MNHEY, CDR2 SMNVEV (reference sequence). The CDR3 is 17 residues long. The CDR3 spells CASSPSGDDTGRYGYTF. CDR3 in DNA: TGTGCCAGCAGTCCCTCCGGGGATGATACAGGGAGGTATGGCTACACCTTC.

The chain joins TRBV20-1 to TRBJ1-5; D uncertain. From germline, CDR1 is DFQATT and CDR2 SNEGSKA (reference sequence). The V gene lost 0 bases and the J gene lost 6 bases, with 3 bases spanning the gap. The CDR3 is 11 amino acids. CDR3 coding DNA: TGCAGTGCTAGAGATCGTCAGCCCCAGCATTTT. Amino acid sequence: CSARDRQPQHF.

The chain combines TRBV28 with TRBJ1-5; a weak D match, TRBD1 (5 bases). The ends were cut back, 4 bases at V and 0 bases at J, with 10 bases in the middle. CDR1 is MDHEN, CDR2 SYDVKM, per germline. The CDR3 totals 15 residues. The CDR3 protein is CASSSPGFSNQPQHF. CDR3 in DNA: TGTGCCAGCAGTTCCCCAGGGTTTAGCAATCAGCCCCAGCATTTT. Complete variable domain (other parts from reference TRBV28 and TRBJ1-5): DVKVTQSSRYLVKRTGEKVFLECVQDMDHENMFWYRQDPGLGLRLIYFSYDVKMKEKGDIPEGYSVSREKKERFSLILESASTNQTSMYLCASSSPGFSNQPQHFGDGTRLSIL.

The chain couples TRBV11-3 to TRBJ2-2; D unclear. The CDR3 length is 14 residues. CDR1 is SGHNT, CDR2 YENEEA, per germline. V was pared by 1 base and J by 7 bases, with 10 bases between. In nucleotides, the CDR3 is TGTGCCAGCAGCTTAGGCCCCAGCAGCGGGGAGCTGTTTTTT. Translated: CASSLGPSSGELFF.

The gene calls are TRBV9 and TRBJ2-3; TRBD2 matches 11 bases. Trimming cost V 0 bases and J 5 bases; bases outside gene matches: 5. CDR1 SGDLS and CDR2 YYNGEE come from the germline V gene. The CDR3 runs to 16 residues. As DNA, the CDR3 is TGTGCCAGCAGCGTAGTGGTAGCGGGAGGGCAAGATACGCAGTATTTT. It translates to CASSVVVAGGQDTQYF.

The chain's CDR3 is CASSRTDTDTQYF. CDR3 in DNA: TGTGCCAGCAGCCGGACAGACACAGATACGCAGTATTTT. V and J are TRBV6-5 and TRBJ2-3, with D possibly matching TRBD1 (6 bases). The CDR3 covers 13 residues. V lost 6 bases to trimming and J lost 2 bases, with 9 bases between them. Germline V gives CDR1 MNHEY, CDR2 SVGAGI.

The chain links TRBV5-1 to TRBJ2-7, with a tentative D call TRBD2 (6 bases). This CDR3 region has 14 residues. Germline CDR1 and CDR2: SGHRS and YFSETQ. Trimming stripped 3 bases from V and 3 bases from J, with 13 bases between. The CDR3 nucleotides are TGCGCCAGCAGCTCCAGTGGGGGGATCTACGAGCAGTACTTC. Translated: CASSSSGGIYEQYF.